This T cell receptor (beta chain) was recorded in a study of T-cell memory formation after mild COVID-19. Germline V lookup: CDR1 SGHTA, CDR2 FQGNSA. This CDR3 contains 15 residues. V was pared by 5 bases and J by 3 bases, with 8 bases of the junction left unmatched. Each CDR3 protein gets one entry after TCRdb re-called the 5' RACE reads with MiXCR. Of 250,000 to 350,000 distinct CDR3 sequences listed, more than 15% are singletons. Study-wide findings and caveats: The study detected some responding clones in pre-infection memory, suggesting cross-reactive memory joined. A second wave expanding day 15 to 37 was CD4+-biased; contracting clones were balanced. Among CD4+ contracting clones, most were CM and EM, and CD8+ ones EMRA.

Only a few counts were recorded for this clonotype. Its antigen is still unknown. This TCR was sampled from a young man who had mild COVID-19 (a few samples of this study predate the infection). Cell type and time point are not known. The chain is built from TRBV7-2 and TRBJ2-3; the match to TRBD2 covers 7 bases. The specimen was PBMCs or a T cell subset sorted from them (not recorded which). The CDR3 is CASSRRGDTTDTQYF. The CDR3 nucleotides read TGTGCCAGCAGCCGTCGGGGGGATACGACAGATACGCAGTATTTT.